This TCR beta chain is drawn from a study of regulatory T cells in long-lasting Graves disease. Study context: Graves' patients who were just diagnosed had used antithyroid drugs for under 3 months. Notes on the study in general: When disease was persistent, TRBV28, TRBJ1-2 and TRBJ2-5 were the favored segments. Study of thyroid tissue was not done, with only peripheral blood studied.

Building of the TCR beta libraries involved iRepertoire HTBI primers and Arm-PCR of CDR3 regions. Each CDR3 protein gets one entry after TCRdb re-called the multiplex PCR reads with MiXCR. This sample yields more than 450,000 distinct CDR3 sequences, of which about 16% are seen a single time; about 12% belongs to the top ten. Time point in this sample: newly diagnosed GD, antithyroid drugs for less than 3 months. Preparation of the TCR library used RNA extracted from PBMCs. This clonotype was found a few times. The antigen is unknown. This CDR3 has 14 residues. V was cut by 5 bases and J by 6 bases, with 11 bases left in between. The germline gives CDR1 SGHTA, CDR2 FQGNSA. This same sample was also taken into another study, of T cells in Graves' hyperthyroidism and ophthalmopathy. From that study: Diagnosis of hyperthyroidism was new in patients aged 18 to 65, and its duration was under 2 months.

Sequencing was performed on peripheral blood mononuclear cells (PBMCs), taken at new diagnosis, from a patient treated with antithyroid drugs. The chain combines TRBV7-2 with TRBJ1-6, with D uncertain. This clonotype was obtained from a man between 40 and 49 years old with Graves disease. The CDR3 region has the DNA TGTGCCAGCAGCCAGAAAGGACTTAATTCACCCCTCCACTTT. Amino acids: CASSQKGLNSPLHF. Full variable domain (missing parts from reference TRBV7-2 and TRBJ1-6): GAGVSQSPSNKVTEKGKDVELRCDPISGHTALYWYRQSLGQGLEFLIYFQGNSAPDKSGLPSDRFSAERTGGSVSTLTIQRTQQEDSAVYLCASSQKGLNSPLHFGNGTRLTVT.